The T cell receptor (beta chain) described here comes from a study of blood T cell repertoires in COVID-19. About the study: The origin of the acute and convalescent COVID-19 samples was the United States, Italy and Spain. Sample material is recorded as cDNA or gDNA derived from T cells, B-cell-depleted T cells, or PBMCs.

Trimming left V 3 bases short and J 1 base short, with 11 bases between. CDR1 is SGHRS and CDR2 is YFSETQ in the germline V gene. CDR3 length: 15 amino acids. How the authors handled the data: Amplification of reference gene primers was used by the study to estimate nucleated cell counts. The repertoire was sequenced with immunoSEQ multiplex PCR; TCRdb's copy has only in-frame clones and lacks some. D and trimming come from the DNA, and the V and J calls and clone size come from that table. Among some 71,000 clones listed, over 75% were seen once. The sample taken for sequencing was peripheral blood. The TCR originated in a woman under 30 with acute or convalescent COVID-19. J is TRBJ1-5 and V is TRBV5-1; D might be TRBD1 (6 bases). Written as DNA, the CDR3 is TGCGCCAGCAGCTCGGACAGAACCAGCAATCAGCCCCAGCATTTT. It translates to CASSSDRTSNQPQHF.